The 3 T cell receptor beta chains below come from one sample, sequenced in a study of blood T cell repertoires in COVID-19. This table comes from immunoSEQ multiplex PCR, and its TCRdb copy is limited to in-frame clones, with some not included. The profile shows 200,000 or so clones, around 80% of them singletons. Sequencing was performed on peripheral blood. These receptors were taken from a man aged 30 to 39 with active or convalescent COVID-19.

The chain joins TRBV18 to TRBJ1-4; 8 nucleotides align to TRBD1. With 3 bases clipped from V and 8 bases from J, the junction kept 5 bases outside the gene matches. Germline CDR1 and CDR2: KGHSH and LQKENI. CDR3 length: 14 amino acids. The CDR3 spells CASSPDRAQEKLFF. DNA of the CDR3: TGTGCCAGCTCACCGGACAGGGCCCAAGAAAAACTGTTTTTT. The entire variable domain, with the rest obtained from reference TRBV18 and TRBJ1-4, is as follows: NAGVMQNPRHLVRRRGQEARLRCSPMKGHSHVYWYRQLPEEGLKFMVYLQKENIIDESGMPKERFSAEFPKEGPSILRIQQVVRGDSAAYFCASSPDRAQEKLFFGSGTQLSVL.

J is TRBJ2-7 and V is TRBV15; 7 bases agree with TRBD2. The length of the CDR3 is 14 residues. Trimming at V came to 2 bases and at J to 1 base, leaving 2 bases not matched to a gene. CDR1 is LNHNV and CDR2 is YYDKDF in the germline V gene (reference sequence). The CDR3 DNA reads as TGTGCCACCAGCAGATCGGGGGGTTCCTACGAGCAGTACTTC. Translating it yields CATSRSGGSYEQYF.

This chain links TRBV9 with TRBJ2-1, with 8 positions matching TRBD2. Trimming removed 0 bases from V and 0 bases from J; junction bases left unmatched: 11. The CDR3 spans 19 residues. Germline V gene lookup returns CDR1 SGDLS and CDR2 YYNGEE. The CDR3 DNA reads as TGTGCCAGCAGCGTAGTAGTCTGGAGCGGGGGTGACTCCTACAATGAGCAGTTCTTC. Translation: CASSVVVWSGGDSYNEQFF.